This T cell receptor beta chain was retrieved from a study of long-term antiretroviral therapy in people with HIV. This CDR3 contains 14 residues. Trimming shortened V by 3 bases and J by 0 bases, and 9 bases separated the two germline ends. CDR1 SGHRS and CDR2 YFSETQ come from the germline V gene. Each sample contained roughly 0.85-10 million cryopreserved PBMC, thawed before DNA extraction. The run of the v3.0 immunoSEQ assay was at survey level. Profiling relied on immunoSEQ multiplex PCR, and the TCRdb table lists in-frame clones only, not all of them. The sample yields just over 20,000 clones, roughly 85% seen once.

This TCR was sampled from a woman aged 40 to 55 with HIV. Sequencing was performed on unsorted PBMCs, taken 4.1 years after starting antiretroviral therapy. The chain recombines TRBV5-1 with TRBJ2-5; tentative D call: TRBD1 (6 bases). The CDR3 sequence is CASSSDSNQETQYF. CDR3 DNA sequence: TGCGCCAGCAGCTCGGACAGTAACCAAGAGACCCAGTACTTC.